This TCR beta chain was captured in a study of blood T cell repertoires in COVID-19. Unmatched junction bases numbered 8, after V lost 6 bases and J lost 5 bases. CDR3 size: 14 residues. Germline V gene lookup returns CDR1 MNHEY and CDR2 SVGAGI. This clone is a singleton in its sample. Repertoires were generated with immunoSEQ multiplex PCR, while TCRdb's copy carries only in-frame clones and drops some. This table holds 190,000 or so clones, about 87% found once. Sequencing was performed on peripheral blood. This chain links TRBV6-5 with TRBJ2-5; 8 bases fit TRBD2. This receptor was identified in a woman between 18 and 30 years old who had recovered from COVID-19. Here the CDR3 reads CASSRFGGVETQYF. As DNA, the CDR3 is TGTGCCAGCAGCCGCTTCGGGGGGGTGGAGACCCAGTACTTC.